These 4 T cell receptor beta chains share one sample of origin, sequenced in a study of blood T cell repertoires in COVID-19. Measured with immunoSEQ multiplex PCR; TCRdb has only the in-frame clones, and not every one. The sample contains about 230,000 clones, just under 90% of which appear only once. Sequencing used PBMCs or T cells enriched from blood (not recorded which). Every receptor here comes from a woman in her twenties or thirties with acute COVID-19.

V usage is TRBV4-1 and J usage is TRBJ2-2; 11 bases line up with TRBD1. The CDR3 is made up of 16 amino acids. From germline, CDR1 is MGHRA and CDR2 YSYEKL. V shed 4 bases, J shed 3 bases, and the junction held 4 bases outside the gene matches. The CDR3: CASSLGQGADTGELFF. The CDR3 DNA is TGCGCCAGCAGCCTAGGACAGGGGGCTGACACCGGGGAGCTGTTTTTT.

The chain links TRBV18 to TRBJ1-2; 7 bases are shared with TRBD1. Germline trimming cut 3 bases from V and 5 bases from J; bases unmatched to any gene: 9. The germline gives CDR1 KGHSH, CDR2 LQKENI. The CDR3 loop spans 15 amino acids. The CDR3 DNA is TGTGCCAGCTCACCCGCCCGGGACAGTTCTTATGGCTACACCTTC. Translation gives CASSPARDSSYGYTF.

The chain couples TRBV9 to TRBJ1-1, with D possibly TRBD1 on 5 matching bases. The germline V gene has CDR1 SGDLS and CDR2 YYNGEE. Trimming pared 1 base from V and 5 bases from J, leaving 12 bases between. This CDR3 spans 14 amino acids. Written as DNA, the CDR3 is TGTGCCAGCAGCGTACAGGGTATGGGGACTGAAGCTTTCTTT. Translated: CASSVQGMGTEAFF. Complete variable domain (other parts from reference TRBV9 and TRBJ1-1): DSGVTQTPKHLITATGQRVTLRCSPRSGDLSVYWYQQSLDQGLQFLIQYYNGEERAKGNILERFSAQQFPDLHSELNLSSLELGDSALYFCASSVQGMGTEAFFGQGTRLTVV.

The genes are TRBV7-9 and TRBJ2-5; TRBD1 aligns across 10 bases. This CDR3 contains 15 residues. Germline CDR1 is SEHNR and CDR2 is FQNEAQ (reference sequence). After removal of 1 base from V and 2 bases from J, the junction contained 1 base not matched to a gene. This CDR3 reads CASSLGGQGQETQYF. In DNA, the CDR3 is TGTGCCAGCAGCTTAGGGGGACAGGGGCAAGAGACCCAGTACTTC.